The clone carrying this TCR beta chain was seen ten or more times. The entry originates in a study of molecular identifiers for immune sequencing clone quantification. TCRdb re-called the PCR reads through MiXCR, storing one row per CDR3 protein. The sample carries approximately 500,000 distinct CDR3 sequences, over 20% recorded once. The CDR3 totals 15 residues. Germline CDR1 reads DFQATT; CDR2 reads SNEGSKA (reference sequence). The trim removed 6 bases at V and 2 bases at J, leaving 5 bases unmatched. The chain couples TRBV20-1 to TRBJ2-3; 13 bases match TRBD2. The source material was naive CD8+ T cells from blood, with Jurkat cell RNA spiked in. The subset denotes: FACS-sorted CD8+CD4-CCR7+CD45RA+ naive T cells. This TCR derives from a human donor in good health. Some libraries in this study had Jurkat cell RNA spiked in. The CDR3 sequence is CSANGLAGVTDTQYF. CDR3 bases: TGCAGTGCCAACGGACTAGCGGGAGTCACAGATACGCAGTATTTT.